This TCR beta chain was captured in a study of blood T cell repertoires in COVID-19. CDR1 SGHRS and CDR2 YFSETQ come from the germline V gene. There are 17 residues in the CDR3. V lost 4 bases, J lost 0 bases, and 9 bases stayed unmatched. TCRdb's table, derived via immunoSEQ multiplex PCR, lists solely in-frame clones and lacks some. The repertoire consists of about 110,000 clones, with 80% to 85% occurring once and the leading ten covering 4% to 4.5%. The rearrangement uses TRBV5-1 and TRBJ2-7; 11 positions match TRBD2. The sequence derives from a man between 70 and 80 years old with acute or convalescent COVID-19. Sample: peripheral blood. The CDR3 DNA reads TGCGCCAGCAGCCCGGCCCTACTAGCGGGGGTCTCCTACGAGCAGTACTTC. This sequence encodes CASSPALLAGVSYEQYF.